The clone carrying this T cell receptor beta chain showed up just a few times. What it binds is not known. This sample is drawn from a study of identical twins. Study observations and caveats: Memory repertoires lacked the insertion deficit that abundant cord blood beta clonotypes showed. For monozygotic twins, models underestimated out-of-frame TCR alpha sharing. Cross-sectional statistics underpinned the conclusions; the same donors were not followed.

TCRdb fed the 5' RACE reads into MiXCR, producing one record per CDR3 protein. The table shows roughly 720,000 distinct CDR3 sequences, with about 18% occurring only once. Trimming removed 2 bases at V and 3 bases at J, with 8 bases between. CDR3 length: 13 amino acids. CDR1 is SGHTA and CDR2 is FQGNSA in the germline V gene. The sample was also linked to a second study, of T cells expressing NK-cell markers. That study adds: Among eight sequenced donors, seven carried HCMV seropositivity while one was seronegative.

Material for sequencing was PBMCs. The chain uses TRBV7-2 and TRBJ2-7; D is ambiguous. The TCR sequence derives from a woman under 30 in good health. The CDR3 loop is CASSLFLHYEQYF. CDR3 nucleotides: TGTGCCAGCAGCTTATTTCTTCACTACGAGCAGTACTTC.